This TCR beta chain is drawn from a study of blood T cells in healthy people across ages. The CDR3 is 15 amino acids. J lost 2 bases, V lost 5 bases, and 9 bases had no gene match. Germline V gene lookup returns CDR1 MNHEY and CDR2 SMNVEV (reference sequence). Next came a second PCR, run for about 6 to 12 cycles, which used a sample-barcoded 5' primer along with a J-beta primer mix. Every molecule of cDNA carried a tag from a template-switch adaptor with 12 random nucleotides. All samples yielded 3 million or more CDR3-containing paired-end reads. TCRdb re-called the 5' RACE reads with MiXCR, one entry per CDR3 protein. The table records approximately 800,000 distinct CDR3 sequences, roughly 60% of them present only once.

The receptor was isolated from a man between 25 and 39 years old in good health. The chain couples TRBV27 to TRBJ2-7; the match to TRBD2 covers 7 bases. The material sequenced was blood. DNA of the CDR3: TGTGCCAGCAGTGTTGCTAGCGGCCTTCCCTACGAGCAGTACTTC. Amino acids: CASSVASGLPYEQYF.